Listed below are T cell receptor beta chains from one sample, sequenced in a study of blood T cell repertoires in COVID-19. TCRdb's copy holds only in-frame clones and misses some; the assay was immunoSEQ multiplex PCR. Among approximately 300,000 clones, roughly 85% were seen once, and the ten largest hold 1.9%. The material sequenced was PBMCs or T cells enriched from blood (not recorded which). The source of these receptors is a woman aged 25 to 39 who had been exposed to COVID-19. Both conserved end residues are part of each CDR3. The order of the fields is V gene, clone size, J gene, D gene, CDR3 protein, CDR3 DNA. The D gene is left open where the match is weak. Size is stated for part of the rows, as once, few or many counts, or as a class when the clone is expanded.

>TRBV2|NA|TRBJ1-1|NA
CASRSPQGNTEAFF
TGTGCCAGCAGGTCACCCCAGGGGAACACTGAAGCTTTCTTT
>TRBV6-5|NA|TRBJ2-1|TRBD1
CASSRQGSYNEQFF
TGTGCCAGCAGTCGACAGGGATCCTACAATGAGCAGTTCTTC
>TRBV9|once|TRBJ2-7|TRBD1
CASSVGDRGYEQYF
TGTGCCAGCAGCGTAGGGGACAGGGGCTACGAGCAGTACTTC
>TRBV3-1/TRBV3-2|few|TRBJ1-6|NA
CASSQEPSSYNSPLHF
TGTGCCAGCAGCCAAGAGCCCAGCTCCTATAATTCACCCCTCCACTTT
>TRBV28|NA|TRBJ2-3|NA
CASSSADTQYF
TGTGCCAGCAGTTCTGCAGATACGCAGTATTTT
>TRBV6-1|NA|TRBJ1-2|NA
CASSESRDLGYTF
TGTGCCAGCAGTGAATCTCGGGACTTGGGCTACACCTTC
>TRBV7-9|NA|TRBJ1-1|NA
CASRIQENTEAFF
TGTGCCAGCAGAATACAGGAGAACACTGAAGCTTTCTTT
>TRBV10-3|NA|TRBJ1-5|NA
CAISEGVLSNQPQHF
TGTGCCATCAGTGAGGGAGTTTTGAGCAATCAGCCCCAGCATTTT
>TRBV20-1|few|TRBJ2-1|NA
CSASSQYNEQFF
TGCAGTGCTAGTTCCCAGTACAATGAGCAGTTCTTC
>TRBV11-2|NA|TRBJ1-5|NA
CASSLTPYQPQHF
TGTGCCAGCAGCCTGACACCGTATCAGCCCCAGCATTTT
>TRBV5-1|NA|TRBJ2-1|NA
CASRETVQTGNEQFF
TGCGCCAGCAGGGAGACAGTCCAAACCGGAAATGAGCAGTTCTTC
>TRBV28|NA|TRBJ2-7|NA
CASRIRGVGGSEQYF
TGTGCCAGCAGAATACGGGGAGTTGGGGGGTCCGAGCAGTACTTC
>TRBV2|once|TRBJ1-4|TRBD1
CASSVPGQSTNEKLFF
TGTGCCAGCAGCGTCCCGGGACAGTCAACTAATGAAAAACTGTTTTTT
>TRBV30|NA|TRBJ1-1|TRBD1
CAWSVGQGVTEAFF
TGTGCCTGGAGTGTAGGCCAGGGGGTCACTGAAGCTTTCTTT
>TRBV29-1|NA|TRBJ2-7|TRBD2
CSVGGMTSLGKSSYEQYF
TGCAGCGTTGGGGGGATGACTAGCCTGGGGAAATCATCCTACGAGCAGTACTTC
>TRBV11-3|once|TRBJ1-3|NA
CARSTGQGRDFVHTIYF
TGTGCCCGATCTACCGGGCAGGGAAGGGATTTTGTGCACACCATATATTTT
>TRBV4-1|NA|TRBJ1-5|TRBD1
CASSRDREGQPQHF
TGCGCCAGCAGCCGGGACAGGGAAGGTCAGCCCCAGCATTTT
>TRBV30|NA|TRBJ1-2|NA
CAWNRGVGYGYTF
TGTGCCTGGAACCGGGGGGTAGGCTATGGCTACACCTTC
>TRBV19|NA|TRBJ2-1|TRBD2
CASTQTSGGGNEQFF
TGTGCCAGCACTCAGACTAGCGGGGGGGGGAATGAGCAGTTCTTC
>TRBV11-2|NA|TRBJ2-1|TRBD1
CASSFDNRGPFNEQFF
TGTGCCAGCAGCTTCGACAACAGGGGGCCTTTCAATGAGCAGTTCTTC
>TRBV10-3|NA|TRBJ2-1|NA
CAISESYSYNEQFF
TGTGCCATCAGTGAGTCGTACTCCTACAATGAGCAGTTCTTC